The clone carrying this T cell receptor beta chain was recorded many times. Primers used for first-strand cDNA, a TRAV- and TRBV-specific set, covered both alpha and beta chains. Using a constant-region primer together with a V-primer adapter, TCRs were subjected to roughly 20 PCR cycles of amplification. A single record per CDR3 protein comes from TCRdb applying MiXCR to the reads. The sample holds tens of thousands of distinct CDR3 sequences, 9.4% seen once. Trimming removed 4 bases at V and 10 bases at J, with 18 bases between. This CDR3 region has 14 residues. CDR1 is SGHNT, CDR2 YYREEE, per germline (reference sequence). Specified time point: before trial treatment. Advanced solid tumors lacking tumor-infiltrating lymphocytes characterized eligible patients. The data derive from a study of low-dose radiotherapy and immunotherapy resistance in tumors. Study information: Cohort 1 received 0.5 Gy per fraction every 2 weeks, totaling 6.5 Gy. Patients took 300 mg oral aspirin daily for four cycles from cycle 1 day 1. On an every-two-weeks schedule, patients received intravenous nivolumab 240 mg, along with ipilimumab 1 mg/kg every six weeks.

The clonotype originates from a male donor with prostate cancer. This material consisted of PBMCs, taken before treatment. The J gene is TRBJ2-4, the V gene TRBV5-4; the D gene could be TRBD1 or TRBD2 (5 bases each). Here the CDR3 reads CASSRGDSGWIQYF. The CDR3 DNA reads TGTGCCAGCAGCCGCGGAGACAGCGGATGGATTCAGTACTTC.